This T cell receptor (beta chain) came from a study of blood T cells in healthy people across ages. Germline V CDR1 and CDR2: SQVTM, ANQGSEA. V lost 7 bases and J 6 bases, leaving 22 bases between the germline ends. The length of the CDR3 is 14 residues. With a J-beta primer mix and a sample-barcoded 5' primer, a second PCR ran about 6 to 11 cycles. TCRdb processed the 5' RACE reads anew with MiXCR; each CDR3 protein has one entry. Among 600,000 to 1,000,000 distinct CDR3 sequences listed, roughly 25% were seen once. A further study also used this sample, focusing on T cells of mothers and their children. This second study says: Mothers gave over 8 million TCR beta CDR3 reads each, and children several million each.

Specimen: blood. The chain couples TRBV29-1 to TRBJ2-7; D not resolved. This receptor was taken from a boy aged 5-17 years in good health. CDR3 nucleotide sequence: TGCAGCGCCACTTCCGCATCGGCTCTACCCGAGCAGTACTTC. Translation: CSATSASALPEQYF.